Listed here are 30 T cell receptor beta chains from one sample, sequenced in a study of cytomegalovirus exposure and HLA in healthy donors. Data came from immunoSEQ multiplex PCR; TCRdb stores just in-frame clones and leaves some out. Of under 75,000 clones detected, approximately 92% appear once; the ten largest clones hold roughly 5.2%. The source material was PBMCs. The source is a man younger than 35 in good health and CMV-seropositive.

This CDR3 is CASSRLAMYQETQYF. The CDR3 nucleotides read TGTGCCAGCAGCAGACTAGCGATGTACCAAGAGACCCAGTACTTC. V and J are TRBV7-9 and TRBJ2-5, with 8 bases fitting TRBD2. Per the germline V gene, CDR1 is SEHNR and CDR2 is FQNEAQ (reference sequence). Trimming removed 5 bases from V and 0 bases from J; junction bases left unmatched: 5. This CDR3 region has 15 residues.

V gene TRBV7-2 combines with J gene TRBJ1-5; D perhaps matches TRBD1 (5 bases). Trimming removed 2 bases at V and 7 bases at J, with 15 bases between. The CDR3 contains 15 residues. In germline, CDR1 is SGHTA, CDR2 FQGNSA. The CDR3 region has the DNA TGTGCCAGCAGCTTATGGGGCAGGGTCGGACAGCCCCAGCATTTT. Translation gives CASSLWGRVGQPQHF. Supplemented by reference TRBV7-2 and TRBJ1-5, the full variable domain reads GAGVSQSPSNKVTEKGKDVELRCDPISGHTALYWYRQSLGQGLEFLIYFQGNSAPDKSGLPSDRFSAERTGGSVSTLTIQRTQQEDSAVYLCASSLWGRVGQPQHFGDGTRLSIL.

V usage is TRBV28 and J usage is TRBJ2-7, with a possible D match to TRBD2 (5 bases). Germline V gene sequence: CDR1 MDHEN, CDR2 SYDVKM. Trimming removed 2 bases from V and 6 bases from J, with 14 bases in between. CDR3 size: 14 residues. The CDR3 nucleotides read TGTGCCAGCAGTTTAGCCGGGGAAGCGTCCGAGCAGTACTTC. Translating it yields CASSLAGEASEQYF. Full variable domain (missing parts from reference TRBV28 and TRBJ2-7): DVKVTQSSRYLVKRTGEKVFLECVQDMDHENMFWYRQDPGLGLRLIYFSYDVKMKEKGDIPEGYSVSREKKERFSLILESASTNQTSMYLCASSLAGEASEQYFGPGTRLTVT.

The chain couples TRBV6-4 to TRBJ2-7; 11 nucleotides align to TRBD1. The germline V gene has CDR1 MRHNA and CDR2 SNTAGT. With V trimmed by 5 bases and J by 0 bases, 3 bases remained unmatched. The CDR3 is made up of 15 amino acids. CDR3 coding DNA: TGTGCCAGCAGTTCCGGGACAGGGGGCTCCTACGAGCAGTACTTC. Amino acid sequence: CASSSGTGGSYEQYF.

This clone was counted a single time. The J gene is TRBJ2-7, the V gene TRBV7-9; 14 positions agree with TRBD2. This CDR3 has 16 residues. The V gene's germline CDR1 is SEHNR and CDR2 FQNEAQ (reference sequence). Trimming took 5 bases from V and 5 from J; bases not matched to a gene: 8. Here the CDR3 reads CASSLGTSGSWDEQYF. The CDR3 DNA sequence: TGTGCCAGCAGCCTAGGGACTAGCGGGAGTTGGGACGAGCAGTACTTC.

The CDR3 region has the DNA TGTGCTAGTGGCTTCAATCAGGACTCCTACAATGAGCAGTTCTTC. Translated, it gives CASGFNQDSYNEQFF. The chain recombines TRBV12-5 with TRBJ2-1, with D unresolved. Trimming left V 6 bases short and J 0 bases short, with 12 bases between. In germline, CDR1 is LGHNT, CDR2 FRNRAP. The CDR3 is 15 residues long. Combining the CDR3 with reference TRBV12-5 and TRBJ2-1 gives the whole variable domain DARVTQTPRHKVTEMGQEVTMRCQPILGHNTVFWYRQTMMQGLELLAYFRNRAPLDDSGMPKDRFSAEMPDATLATLKIQPSEPRDSAVYFCASGFNQDSYNEQFFGPGTRLTVL.

The chain is built from TRBV5-5 and TRBJ1-5, with D perhaps TRBD1 (6 bases). V gave up 5 bases and J gave up 5 bases, with 17 bases separating them. Per the germline V gene, CDR1 is SGHKS and CDR2 is YYEKEE (reference sequence). The CDR3 is made up of 15 amino acids. The CDR3 region has the DNA TGTGCCAGCAGGTCAGGGGCTGGCCTGGATCAGCCCCAGCATTTT. This codes for CASRSGAGLDQPQHF.

The rearrangement joins TRBV27 to TRBJ2-7, with 8 bases aligning to TRBD1. This CDR3 spans 15 amino acids. Germline CDR1 is MNHEY and CDR2 is SMNVEV (reference sequence). Germline trimming cut 6 bases from V and 5 bases from J; bases unmatched to any gene: 12. The CDR3 reads CASSHSRTGRNEQYF. Written as DNA, the CDR3 is TGTGCCAGCAGCCACTCCCGGACAGGGCGAAACGAGCAGTACTTC.

The gene calls are TRBV1 and TRBJ2-7; the table's D call of TRBD2 was not tested on the DNA. TRBV1 constitutes a pseudogene. The CDR3 sequence is 16 residues long. CDR3 nucleotide sequence: TGCACCAGCAGCCCGGGGGGCGGAGGGGATACCTACGAGCAGTACTTC. It codes for CTSSPGGGGDTYEQYF.

The chain employs TRBV28 and TRBJ2-7; 7 bases match TRBD2. The V and J ends lost 8 bases and 6 bases, in that order; junction bases with no gene match: 10. CDR1 and CDR2 (germline): MDHEN, SYDVKM. CDR3 length equals 13 residues. The CDR3 loop is CASPREAPIEQYF. The CDR3 region has the DNA TGTGCCAGCCCCCGGGAGGCCCCCATCGAGCAGTACTTC. Looking up the rest from reference TRBV28 and TRBJ2-7 gives the full variable domain: DVKVTQSSRYLVKRTGEKVFLECVQDMDHENMFWYRQDPGLGLRLIYFSYDVKMKEKGDIPEGYSVSREKKERFSLILESASTNQTSMYLCASPREAPIEQYFGPGTRLTVT.

This clone was counted a single time. This rearrangement joins TRBV28 to TRBJ2-7; 8 positions agree with TRBD1. Germline V gene data show CDR1 as MDHEN and CDR2 as SYDVKM. The trim removed 5 bases at V and 6 bases at J, leaving 12 bases unmatched. The CDR3 sequence is 15 residues long. The CDR3 here is CASSPQPGQVREQYF. The CDR3 coding sequence is TGTGCCAGCAGTCCTCAGCCGGGACAGGTTCGCGAGCAGTACTTC.

The chain employs TRBV14 and TRBJ2-3; no clear D. The V and J ends lost 1 base and 1 base respectively, with 3 bases between them. The CDR3 extends over 13 amino acids. Germline values: CDR1 SGHDN, CDR2 FVKESK. The CDR3 sequence is CASSQGGTDTQYF. For the CDR3, the DNA is TGTGCCAGCAGCCAAGGCGGCACAGATACGCAGTATTTT.

The J gene is TRBJ2-7, the V gene TRBV13, with TRBD2 as a possible D gene (5 bases). Germline CDR1 and CDR2: PRHDT and FYEKMQ (reference sequence). V was trimmed by 4 bases and J by 0 bases, leaving 13 bases between them. This CDR3 spans 15 amino acids. The CDR3 is CASSSLALFSYEQYF. CDR3 sequence (DNA): TGTGCCAGCAGCTCATTAGCGTTATTCTCCTACGAGCAGTACTTC.

Note on this clone: The sample holds other DNA sequences that translate to the same CDR3. CDR3 nucleotides: TGCGCCAGCAGCTCCGGGACGGGAGCCTACGAGCAGTACTTC. Amino acids: CASSSGTGAYEQYF. The J gene is TRBJ2-7, the V gene TRBV5-1; possible D gene TRBD2, 6 bases. This CDR3 has 14 amino acids. Germline V gene data show CDR1 as SGHRS and CDR2 as YFSETQ. Trimming took 3 bases from V and 2 from J, leaving 12 bases between them.

The chain employs TRBV5-1 and TRBJ2-1; 11 nucleotides match TRBD2. This CDR3 has 18 amino acids. The V segment lost 0 bases and the J segment 7 bases; nucleotides outside the gene matches: 12. Germline CDR1 SGHRS, CDR2 YFSETQ. The DNA of the CDR3 is TGCGCCAGCAGCTTGGTATCGCCGGTAGCGGGAGGGTTTAATGAGCAGTTCTTC. It encodes CASSLVSPVAGGFNEQFF. The full variable domain, its missing parts supplied by reference TRBV5-1 and TRBJ2-1, is KAGVTQTPRYLIKTRGQQVTLSCSPISGHRSVSWYQQTPGQGLQFLFEYFSETQRNKGNFPGRFSGRQFSNSRSEMNVSTLELGDSALYLCASSLVSPVAGGFNEQFFGPGTRLTVL.

The J gene is TRBJ2-2, the V gene TRBV5-1; D is undetermined. This CDR3 region has 14 residues. Germline CDR1 SGHRS, CDR2 YFSETQ. Deletions cut 4 bases from V and 0 bases from J, with 7 bases between. Here the CDR3 reads CASSLTTNTGELFF. The CDR3 DNA sequence: TGCGCCAGCAGCCTTACAACGAACACCGGGGAGCTGTTTTTT.

The chain is built from TRBV27 and TRBJ2-7; the D gene is possibly TRBD1 (5 bases). Germline V gene data show CDR1 as MNHEY and CDR2 as SMNVEV (reference sequence). Trimming took 0 bases from V and 6 from J, leaving 9 bases between them. The CDR3 consists of 13 residues. The CDR3 reads CASSLSLGREQYF. The DNA of the CDR3 is TGTGCCAGCAGTTTATCGCTGGGGCGCGAGCAGTACTTC.

This clone was detected only a few times. The chain carries TRBV5-6 and TRBJ1-2, with 10 bases that match TRBD1. Germline CDR1 is SGHDT and CDR2 is YYEEEE. The CDR3 consists of 14 residues. V dropped 4 bases and J dropped 8; count of bases not matched to a gene: 8. The CDR3 nucleotides are TGTGCCAGCAGCCTGCAGACAGGGGGCAGCGGCTACACCTTC. Its translation is CASSLQTGGSGYTF.

This sequence joins TRBV4-1 and TRBJ1-4; D remains unclear. This CDR3 has 11 residues. The V gene's germline CDR1 is MGHRA and CDR2 YSYEKL. V lost 3 bases to trimming and J lost 8 bases, with 4 bases between them. CDR3 coding DNA: TGCGCCAGCAGCCAGAGGGAAAAACTGTTTTTT. Translated, it gives CASSQREKLFF.

The V call is TRBV6-4, the J call TRBJ2-3; 11 nucleotides align to TRBD2. CDR3 length equals 17 residues. Germline CDR1 is MRHNA and CDR2 is SNTAGT. V gave up 1 base and J gave up 4 bases; unmatched junction bases: 7. The CDR3 nucleotides read TGTGCCAGCAGTGACTGGGGATTAGCGGGAGGGCCAGATACGCAGTATTTT. Protein product: CASSDWGLAGGPDTQYF.

The CDR3 coding sequence is TGTGCCAGCAGCTCTCAGGGGGCGTTAGGCACAGATACGCAGTATTTT. Protein: CASSSQGALGTDTQYF. The chain links TRBV11-2 to TRBJ2-3; 8 bases line up with TRBD1. The CDR3 is 16 residues long. V lost 4 bases to trimming and J lost 1 base; unmatched junction nucleotides: 7. Per the germline V gene, CDR1 is SGHAT and CDR2 is FQNNGV.

The genes are TRBV30 and TRBJ2-7; 9 nucleotides align to TRBD1. V shed 5 bases and J 4 bases; nucleotides not matched to a gene: 6. This CDR3 comprises 13 residues. Germline-derived CDR1 and CDR2 are GTSNPN and SVGIG (reference sequence). CDR3 sequence reads: CAWGQGRTYEQYF. The CDR3 DNA sequence: TGTGCCTGGGGACAGGGGAGGACATACGAGCAGTACTTC.

The V call is TRBV6-1, the J call TRBJ2-6; D is possibly TRBD1 (5 bases). There are 16 residues in the CDR3. Trimming pared 2 bases from V and 4 bases from J, leaving 12 bases between. Germline CDR1 is MNHNS and CDR2 is SASEGT. CDR3 DNA: TGTGCCAGCAGTGAACTAGGGGTTGCGGGGGCCAACGTCCTGACTTTC. Translating it yields CASSELGVAGANVLTF.

The V and J genes are TRBV2 and TRBJ2-7; D is ambiguous. Germline loops: CDR1 SNHLY, CDR2 FYNNEI. This CDR3 is 15 amino acids long. V lost 4 bases to trimming and J lost 7 bases, with 20 bases between them. The CDR3, as DNA: TGTGCCAGCAGTGTGGTGACAACTGCTTACGAGGAGCAGTACTTC. This sequence encodes CASSVVTTAYEEQYF.

This chain connects TRBV7-9 to TRBJ2-7; 12 nucleotides match TRBD1. With V trimmed by 5 bases and J by 7 bases, 9 bases remained unmatched. CDR3 length: 15 residues. Germline CDR1 is SEHNR and CDR2 is FQNEAQ (reference sequence). The CDR3 coding sequence is TGTGCCAGCAGCCCCCCGGGACAGGGGGCGCGGGAGCAGTACTTC. Amino acid sequence: CASSPPGQGAREQYF.

A few counts support this clone. The rearrangement uses TRBV11-2 and TRBJ2-7; 13 nucleotides match TRBD2. V was clipped by 6 bases and J by 6 bases; unmatched bases: 5. The CDR3 consists of 14 residues. Germline assignment: CDR1 SGHAT and CDR2 FQNNGV. CDR3: CASSLGLAGVEQYF. The CDR3 coding sequence is TGTGCCAGCAGTCTCGGACTAGCGGGAGTCGAGCAGTACTTC.

The chain is built from TRBV11-2 and TRBJ2-5, with D perhaps TRBD1 (5 bases). This CDR3 has 12 residues. V shed 8 bases and J shed 5 bases, with 12 bases lying between them. CDR1 is SGHAT and CDR2 is FQNNGV in the germline V gene. For the CDR3, the DNA is TGTGCCAGCTCCAGGCAGGGCGAGACCCAGTACTTC. Translation gives CASSRQGETQYF.

This clone was seen a single time. The genes are TRBV28 and TRBJ2-5; 10 nucleotides match TRBD2. This CDR3 contains 16 residues. The junction had 12 bases not matched to a gene; V was cut back by 7 bases and J by 4 bases. CDR1 is MDHEN and CDR2 is SYDVKM in the germline V gene. The CDR3 DNA reads as TGTGCCAGCAAGCCCTTTGGGGCTAGCGGGAGAGAGACCCAGTACTTC. Protein: CASKPFGASGRETQYF.

Regarding this clone: Mismatch with germline at one junction end may stem from a read error. The chain couples TRBV7-7 to TRBJ2-1; TRBD2 matches 7 bases. In germline, CDR1 is SSHAT, CDR2 FNYEAQ (reference sequence). This CDR3 has 16 residues. The CDR3 DNA is TGTGCTAGCAGCCCCGGGGGGAGCGGCCATTACAATGAGCAGTTCTTC. Protein sequence: CASSPGGSGHYNEQFF.

J is TRBJ2-7 and V is TRBV9; possible D gene TRBD1, 6 bases. The CDR3 runs 16 residues. Germline V CDR1 and CDR2: SGDLS, YYNGEE. V lost 3 bases to trimming and J lost 6 bases, with 22 bases between them. The CDR3 here is CASSASHSTGRGEQYF. The CDR3 bases are TGTGCCAGCAGCGCCTCCCACTCGACAGGACGGGGCGAGCAGTACTTC.